One and the same sample provided the 3 T cell receptor beta chains below, sequenced in a study of OX40 agonist ivuxolimab in advanced cancers. Clones were sequenced by immunoSEQ multiplex PCR, and TCRdb holds only the in-frame ones, with some missing. The data show roughly 7,000 clones, around 75% seen once. The sample was CD4+ or CD8+ T cells sorted from blood, taken in a trial of the OX40 agonist ivuxolimab. The receptors were sampled from an adult with an advanced solid tumor such as melanoma, head and neck, liver or kidney cancer.

The chain is built from TRBV7-6 and TRBJ1-2; possibly TRBD1 for D (5 bases). V was shortened by 6 bases and J by 4 bases, with 21 bases between the two germline ends. This CDR3 has 16 residues. Per germline, CDR1 SGHVS and CDR2 FNYEAQ. CDR3 coding DNA: TGTGCCAGCAGTAGAGCCGGGGACCCGTCCCTCTATGGCTACACCTTC. Its translation: CASSRAGDPSLYGYTF.

This clone occurred once. The V gene is TRBV30, the J gene TRBJ2-1, with D perhaps TRBD2 (7 bases). CDR3 length: 13 amino acids. Germline lookup yields CDR1 GTSNPN and CDR2 SVGIG (reference sequence). The DNA for the CDR3 is TGTTCCGGGGGGCCAGGGGCCTACAATGAGCAGTTCTTC. Protein: CSGGPGAYNEQFF.

V and J are TRBV6-5 and TRBJ2-2; 8 bases are a match to TRBD2. The germline V gene encodes CDR1 MNHEY and CDR2 SVGAGI. This CDR3 has 16 amino acids. V was clipped by 2 bases and J by 3 bases; unmatched bases: 5. CDR3 residues: CASSYIAGSDTGELFF. The CDR3 bases are TGTGCCAGCAGTTACATAGCGGGGTCGGACACCGGGGAGCTGTTTTTT.